The clone carrying this T cell receptor (beta chain) has a single count. These data belong to a study of control samples from healthy donors and cancer patients. Libraries were prepared by immunoSEQ multiplex PCR; TCRdb keeps only in-frame clonotypes and omits some of them. The sample yields 350,000 to 450,000 clones, 80% to 95% seen once. Germline CDR1 reads MNHEY; CDR2 reads SVGAGI. The V gene lost 4 bases and the J gene lost 1 base, with 13 bases spanning the gap. This CDR3 is built from 15 residues. Sequencing input: PBMCs. This sequence originates from a middle-aged man with head and neck cancer. The rearrangement uses TRBV6-5 and TRBJ2-5; weak D call: TRBD2 (6 bases). CDR3 residues: CASSSSSGAQETQYF. CDR3 in DNA: TGTGCCAGCAGTTCAAGTAGCGGAGCCCAAGAGACCCAGTACTTC.